Listed below are T cell receptor beta chains from one sample, sequenced in a study of cytomegalovirus exposure and HLA in healthy donors. TCRdb's copy holds only in-frame clones and misses some; the assay was immunoSEQ multiplex PCR. The repertoire holds 150,000 to 200,000 clones, with 75% as singletons. Sequenced input: PBMCs. Receptors originate from a woman in her thirties or forties in good health and CMV-seropositive. Each CDR3 is given with its conserved first and last residue. A D gene is named only where the DNA matches it firmly. Only part of the rows carry a size: once, few, many, or a class if the clone is expanded.

TRBD2	.	TRBV29-1	TRBJ2-1	CSVSGLAPIPYNEQFF	TGCAGCGTTTCGGGACTAGCGCCAATTCCCTACAATGAGCAGTTCTTC
.	.	TRBV5-1	TRBJ1-4	CAMAWKLFF	TGCGCCATGGCATGGAAACTGTTTTTT
TRBD2	.	TRBV5-1	TRBJ2-7	CASSLGLAGGTYEQYF	TGCGCCAGCAGCTTGGGGCTAGCGGGAGGCACCTACGAGCAGTACTTC
.	.	TRBV28	TRBJ1-1	CASSLNSREAFF	TGTGCCAGCAGTTTAAACTCCAGGGAAGCTTTCTTT
TRBD1	few	TRBV7-8	TRBJ2-7	CATTGQAGHEQYF	TGTGCCACCACCGGACAGGCGGGCCACGAGCAGTACTTC
TRBD1	.	TRBV29-1	TRBJ1-3	CSAGQGAGNTIYF	TGCAGCGCTGGACAGGGGGCTGGAAACACCATATATTTT
TRBD2	.	TRBV4-2	TRBJ2-1	CASSQGETSSYNEQFF	TGTGCCAGCAGCCAAGGTGAGACTAGCAGCTACAATGAGCAGTTCTTC
.	.	TRBV15	TRBJ1-5	CATSRETYRTNQPQHF	TGTGCCACCAGCAGAGAAACTTACAGGACGAATCAGCCCCAGCATTTT
TRBD2	few	TRBV25-1	TRBJ2-7	CASSVAGGPEQYF	TGTGCCAGCAGTGTGGCGGGAGGGCCTGAGCAGTACTTC
TRBD1	.	TRBV7-2	TRBJ1-5	CASSRTGGFNQPQHF	TGTGCCAGCAGCAGGACAGGGGGTTTTAATCAGCCCCAGCATTTT
TRBD2	.	TRBV5-1	TRBJ2-1	CASSLGGLAGSDEQFF	TGCGCCAGCAGCTTGGGAGGACTAGCGGGCTCGGATGAGCAGTTCTTC
TRBD2	.	TRBV27	TRBJ2-7	CASSPVLLGSGRSYEQYF	TGTGCCAGCAGTCCCGTCCTCCTGGGTAGCGGGAGGAGCTACGAGCAGTACTTC
TRBD1	.	TRBV11-2	TRBJ2-7	CASSPGQGRYEQYF	TGTGCCAGCAGCCCGGGACAGGGCCGCTACGAGCAGTACTTC
TRBD2	.	TRBV5-1	TRBJ2-5	CASSLTSGREGEQYF	TGCGCCAGCAGCTTGACTAGCGGGAGGGAGGGGGAGCAGTACTTC
TRBD2	once	TRBV28	TRBJ2-1	CASSFPGRASGRIEQFF	TGTGCCAGCAGTTTCCCCGGAAGGGCTAGCGGGAGGATTGAGCAGTTCTTC
TRBD1	.	TRBV28	TRBJ1-5	CASSLMGQGGYQPQHF	TGTGCCAGCAGTTTAATGGGACAGGGGGGTTATCAGCCCCAGCATTTT
TRBD1	.	TRBV28	TRBJ1-6	CASSSDRANSPLHF	TGTGCCAGCAGTTCAGACAGGGCTAATTCACCCCTCCACTTT
.	.	TRBV9	TRBJ1-6	CASSVEGSSYNSPLHF	TGTGCCAGCAGCGTGGAAGGGAGCTCCTATAATTCACCCCTCCACTTT
.	.	TRBV9	TRBJ2-7	CASSVSGTTEQYF	TGTGCCAGCAGCGTTTCCGGGACAACCGAGCAGTACTTC
TRBD2	.	TRBV27	TRBJ2-1	CASTQRGLGHNEQFF	TGTGCCAGCACCCAACGGGGACTAGGGCATAATGAGCAGTTCTTC
.	.	TRBV19	TRBJ2-2	CASSTGPSRNTGELFF	TGTGCCAGTAGTACGGGCCCTAGCCGGAACACCGGGGAGCTGTTTTTT
TRBD1	.	TRBV7-3	TRBJ1-3	CASSISGTAGNTIYF	TGTGCCAGCAGCATCTCCGGGACAGCTGGAAACACCATATATTTT
.	.	TRBV27	TRBJ2-3	CASSMGLSTDTQYF	TGTGCCAGCAGTATGGGACTGAGCACAGATACGCAGTATTTT
TRBD1	few	TRBV7-9	TRBJ1-5	CASSLAGTGNQPQHF	TGTGCCAGCAGCTTGGCCGGGACAGGAAATCAGCCCCAGCATTTT
.	.	TRBV7-9	TRBJ2-3	CASSHPARDTQYF	TGTGCCAGCAGCCATCCCGCCCGGGATACGCAGTATTTT
.	.	TRBV19	TRBJ2-7	CASSALTGGSIYEQYF	TGTGCCAGTAGTGCGTTGACCGGGGGATCGATCTACGAGCAGTACTTC
TRBD1	.	TRBV29-1	TRBJ1-2	CSVEATGTDNSHYGYTF	TGCAGCGTTGAAGCCACCGGGACAGACAACTCTCACTATGGCTACACCTTC
TRBD2	.	TRBV25-1	TRBJ2-2	CASSAPGLAGGGELFF	TGTGCCAGCAGTGCGCCGGGACTAGCGGGAGGCGGGGAGCTGTTTTTT
TRBD2	few	TRBV29-1	TRBJ2-1	CSVDISGSGNEQFF	TGCAGCGTTGACATTAGCGGGAGCGGTAATGAGCAGTTCTTC
TRBD1	.	TRBV29-1	TRBJ2-2	CSVPRPGQGSNTGELFF	TGCAGCGTACCACGACCGGGACAGGGGTCGAACACCGGGGAGCTGTTTTTT